Following are 10 T cell receptor beta chains from one sample sequenced in a study of blood T cell repertoires in COVID-19. The assay was immunoSEQ multiplex PCR, and TCRdb's table has in-frame clones only and misses some. This table has roughly 40,000 clones, around 84% appearing once. Material: peripheral blood. The source of these receptors is a man between 65 and 80 years old with acute or convalescent COVID-19.

This clone was observed a few times. V usage is TRBV6-6 and J usage is TRBJ2-1; 8 bases line up with TRBD1. This CDR3 has 16 residues. J lost 8 bases, V lost 1 base, and 10 bases had no gene match. Germline V lookup: CDR1 MNHNY, CDR2 SVGAGI (reference sequence). The DNA for the CDR3 is TGTGCCAGCAGTTACTTGCAGGGGGCCCTGTCCGATGAGCAGTTCTTC. This gives the protein CASSYLQGALSDEQFF.

V usage is TRBV5-1 and J usage is TRBJ2-7; unclear D gene. Germline CDR1 reads SGHRS; CDR2 reads YFSETQ. CDR3 length equals 17 residues. V dropped 0 bases and J dropped 0 bases, with 16 bases sitting between them. The CDR3 region is CASSLAFEQTSSYEQYF. CDR3 sequence (DNA): TGCGCCAGCAGCTTGGCCTTCGAACAGACGAGCTCCTACGAGCAGTACTTC.

V gene TRBV10-3 combines with J gene TRBJ2-2; the D gene is possibly TRBD1 (6 bases). The germline gives CDR1 ENHRY, CDR2 SYGVKD. The CDR3 is 16 residues long. The ends were cut back, 4 bases at V and 2 bases at J, with 14 bases in the middle. This chain's CDR3 is CAISVTGSSNTGELFF. In DNA, the CDR3 is TGTGCCATCAGTGTCACAGGGAGTTCCAACACCGGGGAGCTGTTTTTT.

V gene TRBV6-6 combines with J gene TRBJ1-2; 8 nucleotides agree with TRBD1. Germline V gene sequence: CDR1 MNHNY, CDR2 SVGAGI (reference sequence). The CDR3 loop spans 15 amino acids. V lost 6 bases to trimming and J lost 1 base; unmatched junction nucleotides: 7. The chain's CDR3 is CASSVGDRSNYGYTF. For the CDR3, the DNA is TGTGCCAGCAGCGTTGGGGACAGGAGTAACTATGGCTACACCTTC.

The V and J genes are TRBV5-6 and TRBJ2-1; no reliable D call. This CDR3 is built from 15 residues. V lost 4 bases to trimming and J lost 6 bases, with 17 bases between them. In germline, CDR1 is SGHDT, CDR2 YYEEEE. This CDR3 is CASSGPYGSGNEQFF. CDR3 sequence (DNA): TGTGCCAGCAGCGGGCCCTATGGATCTGGCAATGAGCAGTTCTTC.

The chain carries TRBV25-1 and TRBJ1-2; a possible D gene is TRBD1 (5 bases). Trimming left V 3 bases short and J 3 bases short, with 11 bases between. CDR1 MGHDK and CDR2 SYGVNS come from the germline V gene. CDR3 length equals 14 residues. This chain's CDR3 is CASSDSEQDYGYTF. CDR3 nucleotides: TGTGCCAGCAGTGATTCGGAACAGGACTATGGCTACACCTTC.

This rearrangement joins TRBV5-1 to TRBJ2-2, with D perhaps matching TRBD1 (6 bases). V dropped 2 bases and J dropped 5 bases, with 13 bases sitting between them. CDR3 size: 15 residues. Germline V gene sequence: CDR1 SGHRS, CDR2 YFSETQ. CDR3: CASSFGTGRTGELFF. The DNA for the CDR3 is TGCGCCAGCAGCTTTGGTACAGGGCGAACCGGGGAGCTGTTTTTT.

The chain combines TRBV5-1 with TRBJ1-1, with D possibly matching TRBD1 (6 bases). Trimming removed 5 bases at V and 3 bases at J, with 14 bases between. This CDR3 has 14 amino acids. Germline CDR1 is SGHRS and CDR2 is YFSETQ. The CDR3 spells CASSLDSGDTEAFF. CDR3 bases: TGCGCCAGCAGTCTCGATTCAGGGGACACTGAAGCTTTCTTT.

This clone was found once. The chain joins TRBV12-5 to TRBJ2-3, with a possible D match to TRBD2 (5 bases). Trimming shortened V by 3 bases and J by 8 bases, and 12 bases separated the two germline ends. This CDR3 spans 13 amino acids. From germline, CDR1 is LGHNT and CDR2 FRNRAP. In nucleotides, the CDR3 is TGTGCTAGTGGTTTAGCGGAATTAACTACGCAGTATTTT. It codes for CASGLAELTTQYF.

This clone was detected only once. The gene calls are TRBV30 and TRBJ1-5; 7 nucleotides line up with TRBD1. With V trimmed by 2 bases and J by 10 bases, 11 bases remained unmatched. Germline assignment: CDR1 GTSNPN and CDR2 SVGIG (reference sequence). This CDR3 has 14 residues. This chain's CDR3 is CAWSPRQGRSPQHF. CDR3 nucleotides: TGTGCCTGGAGTCCACGACAGGGTCGGTCCCCCCAGCATTTT. The whole variable domain, remainder taken from reference TRBV30 and TRBJ1-5, is SQTIHQWPATLVQPVGSPLSLECTVEGTSNPNLYWYRQAAGRGLQLLFYSVGIGQISSEVPQNLSASRPQDRQFILSSKKLLLSDSGFYLCAWSPRQGRSPQHFGDGTRLSIL.